This T cell receptor beta chain came from a study of post-analysis software for immune sequencing data. About the research overall: Relapsing-remitting, secondary progressive and progressive-relapsing forms made up the multiple sclerosis disease courses. Study-level findings and limits: Relative to controls, patients with multiple sclerosis showed significantly lower normalized Chao1 diversity. About five TRBV segments, including TRBV5-6, TRBV5-1 and TRBV20-1, were more frequent in patients than controls.

The CDR3 is 14 amino acids. V was cut by 6 bases and J by 5 bases, with 16 bases left in between. Germline V CDR1 and CDR2: MNHEY, SVGEGT. Researchers reported that TCR beta cDNA libraries carried unique molecular identifiers. T cells numbering about 0.85 to 10 million gave rise to roughly 0.5 million cDNA molecules. TCRdb itself ran the PCR reads through MiXCR, one entry per CDR3 protein. Of 400,000 to 500,000 distinct CDR3 sequences detected, approximately 38% appear once; the ten largest clones hold about 7.6%. Concerning this clonotype: Its antigen is unknown.

Sequenced input: blood. This receptor was obtained from a girl aged 2-15 years with multiple sclerosis. The V call is TRBV6-2 or TRBV6-3, the J call TRBJ1-2; possibly TRBD1 for D (5 bases). The CDR3 coding sequence is TGTGCCAGCAGGATGTGGGACTACACATATGGCTACACCTTC. Translated: CASRMWDYTYGYTF.